The 30 T cell receptor beta chains listed next were all sequenced from one sample in a study of blood T cells in healthy people across ages. Alongside a J-beta primer mix, a sample-barcoded 5' primer served in a second PCR lasting 7 to 11 cycles. TCRdb processed the 5' RACE reads anew with MiXCR; each CDR3 protein has one entry. The table includes over 1.5 million distinct CDR3 sequences, approximately 50% detected once. Source material: blood. The receptors were sampled from a woman between 40 and 55 years old in good health.

This chain joins TRBV6-2 or TRBV6-3 and TRBJ2-1, with 11 nucleotides matching TRBD2. Germline assignment: CDR1 MNHEY and CDR2 SVGEGT. After removal of 6 bases from V and 3 bases from J, the junction contained 1 base not matched to a gene. The CDR3 is 14 residues long. The DNA for the CDR3 is TGTGCCAGCAGACTAGCGGGGGACTACAATGAGCAGTTCTTC. Amino acids: CASRLAGDYNEQFF.

The chain employs TRBV10-3 and TRBJ2-5; TRBD1 or TRBD2 may be the D gene (6 bases each). The CDR3 has 15 residues. Germline lookup yields CDR1 ENHRY and CDR2 SYGVKD. Trimming took off 3 bases at V and 5 bases at J, with 16 bases between the two ends. DNA for the CDR3: TGTGCCATCAGTGACTGGGCCGGGGGCGGGGAGACCCAGTACTTC. It is translated as CAISDWAGGGETQYF.

This clonotype was counted only a few times. The chain couples TRBV7-9 to TRBJ2-1, with D possibly TRBD1 on 5 matching bases. CDR1 is SEHNR, CDR2 FQNEAQ, per germline (reference sequence). This CDR3 comprises 17 residues. Between the trimmed V and J ends, which lost 4 bases and 6 bases, there was a span of 22 bases. The CDR3 DNA sequence: TGTGCCAGCAGCTCACCCCCCAGGGCCGGCGAAAGCAATGAGCAGTTCTTC. Translation gives CASSSPPRAGESNEQFF.

The V and J genes are TRBV12-3 or TRBV12-4 and TRBJ2-6; the D gene is possibly TRBD1 (6 bases). Trimming removed 6 bases from V and 2 bases from J, with 14 bases in between. This CDR3 is built from 16 residues. The CDR3 DNA reads TGTGCCAGCAGCTTCGCTCAGGGGACTGGGGCCAACGTCCTGACTTTC. Residues: CASSFAQGTGANVLTF.

This sequence joins TRBV7-9 and TRBJ1-1, with D possibly TRBD1 on 6 matching bases. Germline-derived CDR1 and CDR2 are SEHNR and FQNEAQ (reference sequence). Trimming pared 3 bases from V and 6 bases from J, leaving 14 bases between. This CDR3 has 14 residues. CDR3 in DNA: TGTGCCAGCAGCTTCGGGGGCGAAAATGCTGAAGCTTTCTTT. Translated: CASSFGGENAEAFF.

V and J are TRBV7-2 and TRBJ2-2; D might be TRBD2 (6 bases). CDR3 length: 16 amino acids. The V gene lost 2 bases and the J gene lost 4 bases, with 14 bases spanning the gap. The V gene's germline CDR1 is SGHTA and CDR2 FQGNSA. The CDR3 coding sequence is TGTGCCAGCAGCTTAATGGGCGGGGCGTCCACCGGGGAGCTGTTTTTT. This sequence encodes CASSLMGGASTGELFF.

J is TRBJ2-6 and V is TRBV27, with D hard to call. V shed 3 bases and J shed 0 bases, with 9 bases lying between them. CDR1 is MNHEY and CDR2 is SMNVEV in the germline V gene (reference sequence). CDR3 length: 16 residues. The CDR3 protein is CASSFRQVSGANVLTF. CDR3 in DNA: TGTGCCAGCAGTTTCCGGCAAGTCTCTGGGGCCAACGTCCTGACTTTC.

The V and J genes are TRBV28 and TRBJ2-6; no definite D call. The germline CDR1 and CDR2 sequences are MDHEN and SYDVKM. V shed 8 bases and J shed 7 bases, with 12 bases lying between them. CDR3 length equals 13 residues. Here the CDR3 reads CASGQSAANVLTF. The CDR3 coding sequence is TGTGCCAGCGGGCAGTCTGCTGCCAACGTCCTGACTTTC.

V usage is TRBV28 and J usage is TRBJ2-7; D is uncertain. Germline V gene lookup returns CDR1 MDHEN and CDR2 SYDVKM. The CDR3 extends over 11 amino acids. The V end lost 10 bases, the J end lost 4 bases, and 11 bases lay between the germline ends. The CDR3 sequence is CANSQQYEQYF. DNA for the CDR3: TGTGCCAACAGCCAACAGTACGAGCAGTACTTC.

The chain carries TRBV13 and TRBJ1-2; D is uncertain. V was clipped by 6 bases and J by 2 bases, with 7 bases between them. This CDR3 contains 12 residues. The germline V gene has CDR1 PRHDT and CDR2 FYEKMQ (reference sequence). CDR3 nucleotides: TGTGCCAGCAGAAACGGCAACTATGGCTACACCTTC. Its protein is CASRNGNYGYTF.

V usage is TRBV12-3 or TRBV12-4 and J usage is TRBJ1-5, with TRBD1 matching over 9 bases. The CDR3 runs 16 residues. J gave up 4 bases and V 5 bases, and 9 bases lay outside the gene matches. The CDR3 is CASSLWGGTGNQPQHF. The DNA for the CDR3 is TGTGCCAGCAGTCTCTGGGGCGGGACAGGGAATCAGCCCCAGCATTTT.

This chain links TRBV5-6 with TRBJ2-3, with TRBD2 matching 12 bases. Germline values: CDR1 SGHDT, CDR2 YYEEEE. After removal of 7 bases from V and 1 base from J, the junction contained 7 bases not matched to a gene. The CDR3 contains 16 residues. The CDR3 region is CASFGLAGTRTDTQYF. In DNA form, the CDR3 reads TGTGCCAGCTTCGGACTAGCGGGGACTCGCACAGATACGCAGTATTTT.

The rearrangement uses TRBV18 and TRBJ2-7; the match to TRBD1 covers 8 bases. The CDR3 is 16 residues long. The J segment lost 0 bases and the V segment lost 3 bases, leaving 7 bases of the junction unmatched. The V gene's germline CDR1 is KGHSH and CDR2 LQKENI. CDR3 residues: CASSPNRQGSSYEQYF. In nucleotides, the CDR3 is TGTGCCAGCTCACCGAACAGACAGGGGTCCTCCTACGAGCAGTACTTC.

This clonotype was observed a handful of times. The rearrangement uses TRBV6-2 or TRBV6-3 and TRBJ2-1; 9 nucleotides align to TRBD1. Germline V gives CDR1 MNHEY, CDR2 SVGEGT. J lost 4 bases, V lost 6 bases, and 7 bases had no gene match. The CDR3 runs to 15 residues. CDR3 in amino acids: CASRLRQGGYNEQFF. For the CDR3, the DNA is TGTGCCAGCAGACTCCGACAGGGGGGGTACAATGAGCAGTTCTTC.

The rearrangement links TRBV3-1 to TRBJ2-7; 11 bases match TRBD2. CDR3 length: 17 amino acids. Germline V gene data show CDR1 as LGHDT and CDR2 as YNNKEL (reference sequence). V shed 4 bases and J 7 bases; nucleotides not matched to a gene: 15. CDR3 coding DNA: TGTGCCAGCAGCCGTTCCGAAGGGACTAGCGGCCGCAATGAGCAGTACTTC. It encodes CASSRSEGTSGRNEQYF.

This clonotype was detected only a few times. This sequence joins TRBV7-2 and TRBJ2-1; D remains unclear. Germline-derived CDR1 and CDR2 are SGHTA and FQGNSA. Trimming removed 2 bases from V and 10 bases from J, with 6 bases in between. This CDR3 comprises 11 residues. CDR3 region: CASSLSLEQFF. Here the CDR3 DNA reads TGTGCCAGCAGCTTATCTCTGGAGCAGTTCTTC.

The chain uses TRBV6-5 and TRBJ2-7; 9 nucleotides line up with TRBD1. The J call is uncertain, as TRBJ2-5 better fits the DNA end. The CDR3 has 14 amino acids. Germline V gives CDR1 MNHEY, CDR2 SVGAGI. The CDR3 here is CASSWGQGDETQYF. CDR3 bases: TGTGCCAGCAGCTGGGGACAGGGAGACGAGACCCAGTACTTC.

Concerning this clonotype itself: It may be a read error: a sequence one base away is much more abundant. The rearrangement uses TRBV7-9 and TRBJ2-5, with TRBD1 as a possible D gene (5 bases). Judging by the DNA end, TRBJ2-7 fits better; the J call may be wrong. The CDR3 extends over 14 amino acids. CDR1 is SEHNR, CDR2 FQNEAQ, per germline (reference sequence). The CDR3 reads CASSFTTASYEQYF. In DNA, the CDR3 is TGTGCCAGCAGCTTTACGACAGCCTCCTACGAGCAGTACTTC.

The CDR3 bases are TGTGCCAGCAGTGAGGAACGTACAAATACGCAGTATTTT. It codes for CASSEERTNTQYF. The V gene is TRBV2, the J gene TRBJ2-3; no firm D call. This CDR3 contains 13 residues. The germline V gene encodes CDR1 SNHLY and CDR2 FYNNEI. Trimming left V 3 bases short and J 7 bases short, with 11 bases between.

J is TRBJ2-7 and V is TRBV6-2 or TRBV6-3; 7 bases line up with TRBD1. J lost 1 base, V lost 6 bases, and 9 bases had no gene match. CDR3 length: 15 amino acids. CDR1 is MNHEY, CDR2 SVGEGT, per germline. CDR3 DNA: TGTGCCAGCAGCCGTGGGGGACAGATGTCCTACGAGCAGTACTTC. Translation gives CASSRGGQMSYEQYF.

The gene calls are TRBV20-1 and TRBJ2-4; D is unresolved. This CDR3 contains 13 residues. V dropped 3 bases and J dropped 13 bases, with 19 bases sitting between them. Germline-derived CDR1 and CDR2 are DFQATT and SNEGSKA (reference sequence). CDR3 nucleotide sequence: TGCAGTGCTAGTTCCGTGGCGGAGACGAAGCAGTACTTC. Amino acids: CSASSVAETKQYF.

The chain is built from TRBV6-1 and TRBJ1-5; maybe TRBD1 (6 bases). Per germline, CDR1 MNHNS and CDR2 SASEGT. Trimming removed 1 base at V and 6 bases at J, with 16 bases between. The CDR3 spans 16 residues. The CDR3 spells CASSEDRVGGLQPQHF. CDR3 in DNA: TGTGCCAGCAGTGAAGACAGGGTCGGGGGACTTCAGCCCCAGCATTTT.

The rearrangement links TRBV20-1 to TRBJ2-4, with TRBD1 identical over 10 bases. TRBJ2-7 matches the DNA end more closely, so the J call is doubtful. The CDR3 length is 13 residues. Germline V lookup: CDR1 DFQATT, CDR2 SNEGSKA (reference sequence). The CDR3: CSAPDRGQDEQYF. The CDR3 nucleotides are TGCAGTGCCCCAGACAGGGGGCAGGACGAGCAGTACTTC.

CDR3 loop: CASSLVTADSSYEQYF. The DNA of the CDR3 is TGCGCCAGCAGCTTGGTGACGGCGGACAGCTCCTACGAGCAGTACTTC. The chain has TRBV5-1 and TRBJ2-7, with D possibly matching TRBD1 (6 bases). Germline values: CDR1 SGHRS, CDR2 YFSETQ. This CDR3 is 16 amino acids long. The V end lost 0 bases, the J end lost 0 bases, and 13 bases lay between the germline ends.

This clonotype appeared a few times. This sequence joins TRBV7-4 and TRBJ1-4, with TRBD1 matching 10 bases. This CDR3 comprises 20 residues. Germline CDR1 is SGHVT and CDR2 is SQSDAQ. The V gene end was trimmed by 3 bases and the J gene end by 4 bases; junction bases not matched to a gene: 17. CDR3 in amino acids: CASSLPFPPDRGLNNEKLFF. For the CDR3, the DNA is TGTGCCAGCAGCTTGCCATTCCCTCCCGACAGGGGGCTGAATAATGAAAAACTGTTTTTT.

A single count supports this clonotype. The chain is built from TRBV9 and TRBJ1-2, with D maybe TRBD1 (6 bases). Per the germline V gene, CDR1 is SGDLS and CDR2 is YYNGEE. The CDR3 loop spans 13 amino acids. V lost 4 bases and J 11 bases, leaving 18 bases between the germline ends. CDR3 sequence reads: CASSKTEGQFYTF. In DNA form, the CDR3 reads TGTGCCAGCAGCAAAACAGAAGGACAGTTTTACACCTTC. Full variable domain (missing parts from reference TRBV9 and TRBJ1-2): DSGVTQTPKHLITATGQRVTLRCSPRSGDLSVYWYQQSLDQGLQFLIQYYNGEERAKGNILERFSAQQFPDLHSELNLSSLELGDSALYFCASSKTEGQFYTFGSGTRLTVV.

This clonotype has only one observation. This chain links TRBV7-3 with TRBJ2-3, with 8 bases matching TRBD2. Germline V gene sequence: CDR1 SGHTA, CDR2 FQGTGA. This CDR3 spans 14 amino acids. Trimming removed 3 bases from V and 6 bases from J; junction bases left unmatched: 5. Written as DNA, the CDR3 is TGTGCCAGCAGCTTCCGGGGGGGCTCGGATACGCAGTATTTT. This translates into CASSFRGGSDTQYF.

The chain employs TRBV4-1 and TRBJ2-5; perhaps D is TRBD1 or TRBD2 (5 bases each). The CDR3 consists of 14 residues. The V end lost 0 bases, the J end lost 5 bases, and 10 bases lay between the germline ends. Germline V lookup: CDR1 MGHRA, CDR2 YSYEKL. The CDR3 region has the DNA TGCGCCAGCAGCCAAGAAGCCGGGACGGAGACCCAGTACTTC. Its protein product is CASSQEAGTETQYF.

This clonotype showed up just once. This chain uses TRBV27 with TRBJ2-1, with 8 bases fitting TRBD2. The length of the CDR3 is 16 residues. In germline, CDR1 is MNHEY, CDR2 SMNVEV (reference sequence). Germline trimming cut 5 bases from V and 6 bases from J; bases unmatched to any gene: 12. The chain's CDR3 is CASSGPRGGSGNEQFF. The CDR3 DNA reads as TGTGCCAGCAGTGGGCCTCGGGGGGGCTCGGGCAATGAGCAGTTCTTC.

The chain couples TRBV20-1 to TRBJ2-7; the match to TRBD2 covers 10 bases. The CDR3 consists of 13 residues. The V and J ends lost 3 bases and 5 bases, in that order; junction bases with no gene match: 4. In germline, CDR1 is DFQATT, CDR2 SNEGSKA (reference sequence). CDR3 protein: CSARGLARHEQYF. As DNA, the CDR3 is TGCAGTGCTAGGGGACTAGCGCGCCACGAGCAGTACTTC.